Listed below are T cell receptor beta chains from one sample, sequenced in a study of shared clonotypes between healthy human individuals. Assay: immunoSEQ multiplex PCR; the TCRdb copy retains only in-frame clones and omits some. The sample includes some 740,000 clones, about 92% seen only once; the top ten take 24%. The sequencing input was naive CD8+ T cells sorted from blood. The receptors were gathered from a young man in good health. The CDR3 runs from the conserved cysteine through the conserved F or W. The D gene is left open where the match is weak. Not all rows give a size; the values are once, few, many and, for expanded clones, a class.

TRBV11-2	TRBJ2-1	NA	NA	CASSLVAENNEQFF	TGTGCCAGCAGCTTAGTAGCGGAGAACAATGAGCAGTTCTTC
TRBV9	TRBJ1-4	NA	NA	CASSVGVRSGANEKLFF	TGTGCCAGCAGCGTAGGGGTGCGGTCAGGGGCTAATGAAAAACTGTTTTTT
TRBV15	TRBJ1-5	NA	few	CATSRDANQPQHF	TGTGCCACCAGCAGAGATGCTAATCAGCCCCAGCATTTT
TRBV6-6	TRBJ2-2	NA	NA	CASSYLGTGELFF	TGTGCCAGCAGTTACCTAGGCACCGGGGAGCTGTTTTTT
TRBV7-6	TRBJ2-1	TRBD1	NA	CASSSNTGTEYNEQFF	TGTGCCAGCAGCTCGAATACCGGGACAGAATACAATGAGCAGTTCTTC
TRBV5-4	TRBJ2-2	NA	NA	CASSVQEASTGELFF	TGTGCCAGCAGCGTGCAGGAGGCGAGCACCGGGGAGCTGTTTTTT
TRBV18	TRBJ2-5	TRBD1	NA	CASSYRGMETQYF	TGTGCCAGCTCATACAGGGGAATGGAGACCCAGTACTTC
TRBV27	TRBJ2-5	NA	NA	CASSFRGPETQYF	TGTGCCAGCAGTTTCCGAGGGCCGGAGACCCAGTACTTC
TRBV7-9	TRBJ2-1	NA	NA	CASSLGTYEQFF	TGTGCCAGCAGCTTAGGTACATATGAGCAGTTCTTC
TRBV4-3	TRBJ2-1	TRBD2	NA	CASSQDSGSRSYNEQFF	TGCGCCAGCAGCCAAGATAGCGGGAGTCGATCCTACAATGAGCAGTTCTTC
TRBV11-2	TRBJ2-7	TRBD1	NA	CASSSGQGVAYEQYF	TGTGCCAGCAGCTCGGGACAGGGGGTCGCCTACGAGCAGTACTTC
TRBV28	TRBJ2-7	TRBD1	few	CASTDRDYEQYF	TGTGCCAGCACGGACAGGGACTACGAGCAGTACTTC
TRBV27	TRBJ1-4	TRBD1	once	CASSLSGGGEKLFF	TGTGCCAGCAGTTTATCAGGGGGCGGTGAAAAACTGTTTTTT
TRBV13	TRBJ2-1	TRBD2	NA	CASSPWTSGSGEQFF	TGTGCCAGCAGCCCTTGGACTAGCGGGAGCGGTGAGCAGTTCTTC
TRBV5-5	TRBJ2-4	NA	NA	CASSLAKNIQYF	TGTGCCAGCAGCTTGGCCAAAAACATTCAGTACTTC
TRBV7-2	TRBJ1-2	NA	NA	CAIPIPPFRYYGYTF	TGTGCCATCCCGATACCCCCATTTCGGTACTATGGCTACACCTTC
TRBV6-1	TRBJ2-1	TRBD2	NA	CASSPPAGGPDEQFF	TGTGCCAGCAGCCCACCAGCGGGAGGGCCCGATGAGCAGTTCTTC
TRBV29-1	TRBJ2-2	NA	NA	CSVTGPTGELFF	TGCAGCGTTACAGGGCCTACCGGGGAGCTGTTTTTT
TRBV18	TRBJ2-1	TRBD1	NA	CASSPGQKGNEQFF	TGTGCCAGCTCACCGGGACAGAAGGGCAATGAGCAGTTCTTC
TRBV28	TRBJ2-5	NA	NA	CASSLPLQASLQETQYF	TGTGCCAGCAGTTTGCCACTGCAGGCATCCTTGCAAGAGACCCAGTACTTC
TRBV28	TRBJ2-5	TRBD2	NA	CASSSLSSGRSPETQYF	TGTGCCAGCAGCTCCCTCTCTAGCGGGAGATCCCCGGAGACCCAGTACTTC
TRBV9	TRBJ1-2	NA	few	CASSAYYGYTF	TGTGCCAGCAGCGCCTACTATGGCTACACCTTC
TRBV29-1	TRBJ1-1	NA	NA	CSVNSGSMAFF	TGCAGCGTCAACAGTGGTTCTATGGCTTTCTTT
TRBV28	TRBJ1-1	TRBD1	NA	CASRRQGTPEAFF	TGTGCCAGCAGGCGACAGGGAACCCCTGAAGCTTTCTTT
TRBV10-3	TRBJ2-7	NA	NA	CATTDGSYEQYF	TGTGCCACCACGGACGGGAGCTACGAGCAGTACTTC
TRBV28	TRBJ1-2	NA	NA	CASVSITGLDGYTF	TGTGCCAGCGTATCGATAACAGGCCTCGATGGCTACACCTTC
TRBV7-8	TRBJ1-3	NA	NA	CASSLGTPSGNTIYF	TGTGCCAGCAGCCTAGGGACACCCTCTGGAAACACCATATATTTT
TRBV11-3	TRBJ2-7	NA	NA	CASSLGTASYEQYF	TGTGCCAGCAGCTTAGGTACAGCGTCCTACGAGCAGTACTTC
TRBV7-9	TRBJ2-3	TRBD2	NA	CASSETSGSTDTQYF	TGTGCCAGCAGCGAGACTAGCGGAAGCACAGATACGCAGTATTTT
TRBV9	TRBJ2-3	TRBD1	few	CASSTRLGQGADTQYF	TGTGCCAGCAGCACCCGATTAGGACAGGGCGCAGATACGCAGTATTTT
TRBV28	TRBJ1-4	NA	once	CASSLSQGDFNEKLFF	TGTGCCAGCAGTTTATCCCAGGGCGATTTTAATGAAAAACTGTTTTTT
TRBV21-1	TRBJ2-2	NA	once	CASSKEVQGDTGELFF	TGTGCCAGCAGCAAAGAGGTCCAGGGGGACACCGGGGAGCTGTTTTTT
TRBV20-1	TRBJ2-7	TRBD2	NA	CSGGTSEEQYF	TGCAGTGGAGGGACTAGCGAGGAGCAGTACTTC
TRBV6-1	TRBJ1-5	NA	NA	CASSERLFLGDQPQHF	TGTGCCAGCAGTGAAAGGCTTTTCCTCGGCGATCAGCCCCAGCATTTT
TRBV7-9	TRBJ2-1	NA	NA	CASSLLAGLPNEQFF	TGTGCCAGCAGCTTGCTTGCGGGACTCCCCAATGAGCAGTTCTTC
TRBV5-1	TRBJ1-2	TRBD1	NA	CASSPGTGSYGYTF	TGCGCCAGCAGCCCGGGGACAGGGTCCTATGGCTACACCTTC
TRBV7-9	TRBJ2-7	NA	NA	CASSPQDISYEQYF	TGTGCCAGCAGCCCCCAGGACATCTCCTACGAGCAGTACTTC
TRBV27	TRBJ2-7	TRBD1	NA	CASSISLGTGIYEQYF	TGTGCCAGCAGTATCTCTCTCGGGACAGGGATCTACGAGCAGTACTTC
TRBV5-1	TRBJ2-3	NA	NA	CASSLVIGTDTQYF	TGCGCCAGCAGCTTGGTTATCGGAACAGATACGCAGTATTTT
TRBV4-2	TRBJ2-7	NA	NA	CASSQEGGATYEQYF	TGTGCCAGCAGCCAAGAAGGCGGGGCAACCTACGAGCAGTACTTC
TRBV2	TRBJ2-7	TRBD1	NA	CASSDWTGGYEQYF	TGTGCCAGCAGTGACTGGACAGGGGGCTACGAGCAGTACTTC
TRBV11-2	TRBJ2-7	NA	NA	CASSLRNRAHEQYF	TGTGCCAGCAGCTTAAGAAACAGGGCCCACGAGCAGTACTTC
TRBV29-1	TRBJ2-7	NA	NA	CSVIAERTYEQYF	TGCAGCGTTATTGCAGAGCGTACCTACGAGCAGTACTTC
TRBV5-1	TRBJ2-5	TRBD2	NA	CASSFRPSGRLETQYF	TGCGCCAGCAGCTTTCGGCCTAGCGGGAGATTGGAGACCCAGTACTTC
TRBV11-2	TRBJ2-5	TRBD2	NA	CASSFALGLEVTQYF	TGTGCCAGCAGCTTCGCCCTCGGACTAGAAGTGACCCAGTACTTC
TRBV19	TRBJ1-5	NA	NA	CASRTNLGNSNQPQHF	TGTGCCAGTAGGACGAACTTGGGAAATAGCAATCAGCCCCAGCATTTT
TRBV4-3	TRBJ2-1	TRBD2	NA	CASSQDTSGVRDEQFF	TGCGCCAGCAGCCAAGATACTAGCGGGGTTCGGGATGAGCAGTTCTTC
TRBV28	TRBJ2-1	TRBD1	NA	CASRLQGDADNEQFF	TGTGCCAGCAGGCTACAGGGGGACGCCGACAATGAGCAGTTCTTC
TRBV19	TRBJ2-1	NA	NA	CASSRGFEQFF	TGTGCCAGTAGTCGAGGGTTTGAGCAGTTCTTC
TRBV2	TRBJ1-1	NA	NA	CASRGTEAFF	TGTGCCAGCAGGGGGACTGAAGCTTTCTTT
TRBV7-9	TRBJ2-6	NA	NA	CASSLRQAGANVLTF	TGTGCCAGCAGCTTACGGCAGGCTGGGGCCAACGTCCTGACTTTC